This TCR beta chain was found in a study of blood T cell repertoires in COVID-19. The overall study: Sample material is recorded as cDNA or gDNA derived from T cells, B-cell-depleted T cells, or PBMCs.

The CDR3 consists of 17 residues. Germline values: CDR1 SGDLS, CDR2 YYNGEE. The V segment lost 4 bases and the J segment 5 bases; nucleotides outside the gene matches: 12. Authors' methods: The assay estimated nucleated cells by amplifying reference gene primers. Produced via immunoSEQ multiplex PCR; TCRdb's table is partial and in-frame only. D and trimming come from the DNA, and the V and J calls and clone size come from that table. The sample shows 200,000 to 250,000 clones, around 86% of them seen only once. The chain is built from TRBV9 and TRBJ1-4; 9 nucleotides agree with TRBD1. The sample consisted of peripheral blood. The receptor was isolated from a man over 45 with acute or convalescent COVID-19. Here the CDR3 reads CASSHGGTGMGNEKLFF. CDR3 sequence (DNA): TGTGCCAGCAGCCATGGGGGGACAGGGATGGGGAATGAAAAACTGTTTTTT.